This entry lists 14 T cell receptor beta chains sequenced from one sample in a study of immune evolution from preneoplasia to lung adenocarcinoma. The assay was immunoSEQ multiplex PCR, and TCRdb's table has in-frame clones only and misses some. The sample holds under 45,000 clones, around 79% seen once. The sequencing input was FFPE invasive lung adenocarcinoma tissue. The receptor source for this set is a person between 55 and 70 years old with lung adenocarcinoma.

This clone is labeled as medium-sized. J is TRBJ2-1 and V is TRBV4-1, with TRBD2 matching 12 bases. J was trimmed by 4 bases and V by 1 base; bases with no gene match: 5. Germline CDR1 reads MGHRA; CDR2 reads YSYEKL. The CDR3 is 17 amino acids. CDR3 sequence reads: CASSQGASGRAYNEQFF. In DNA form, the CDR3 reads TGCGCCAGCAGCCAAGGGGCTAGCGGGAGGGCTTACAATGAGCAGTTCTTC.

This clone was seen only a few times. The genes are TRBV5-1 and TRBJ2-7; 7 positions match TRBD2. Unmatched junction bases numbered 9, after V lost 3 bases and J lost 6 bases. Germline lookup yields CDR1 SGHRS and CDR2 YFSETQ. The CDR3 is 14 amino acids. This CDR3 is CASSWDGGYGEQYF. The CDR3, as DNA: TGCGCCAGCAGCTGGGACGGGGGGTACGGCGAGCAGTACTTC. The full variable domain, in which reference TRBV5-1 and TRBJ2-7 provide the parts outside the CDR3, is KAGVTQTPRYLIKTRGQQVTLSCSPISGHRSVSWYQQTPGQGLQFLFEYFSETQRNKGNFPGRFSGRQFSNSRSEMNVSTLELGDSALYLCASSWDGGYGEQYFGPGTRLTVT.

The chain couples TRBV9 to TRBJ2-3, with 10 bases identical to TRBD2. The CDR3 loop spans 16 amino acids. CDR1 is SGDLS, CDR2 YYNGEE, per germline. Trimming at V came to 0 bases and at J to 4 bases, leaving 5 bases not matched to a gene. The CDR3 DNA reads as TGTGCCAGCAGCGTAGGGCTAGCGGGAGACGCAGATACGCAGTATTTT. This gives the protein CASSVGLAGDADTQYF.

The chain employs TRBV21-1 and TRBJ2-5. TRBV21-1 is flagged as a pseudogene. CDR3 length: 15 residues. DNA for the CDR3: TGTGCCAGCAGCCAAGATGGGGGTTTCGGGGAGACCCAGTACTTC. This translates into CASSQDGGFGETQYF.

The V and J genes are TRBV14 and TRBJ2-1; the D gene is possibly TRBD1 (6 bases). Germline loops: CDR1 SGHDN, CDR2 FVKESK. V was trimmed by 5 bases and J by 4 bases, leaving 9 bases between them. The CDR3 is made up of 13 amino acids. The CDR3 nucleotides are TGTGCCAGCAGCTCCGACAGGTACAATGAGCAGTTCTTC. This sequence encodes CASSSDRYNEQFF.

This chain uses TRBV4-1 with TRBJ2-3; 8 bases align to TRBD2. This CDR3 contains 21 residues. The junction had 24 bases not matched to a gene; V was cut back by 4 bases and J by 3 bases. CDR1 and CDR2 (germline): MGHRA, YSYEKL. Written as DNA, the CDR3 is TGCGCCAGCAGCCGAACAAGAGGAGGCACGAGGGCTAGCGGGTTAACAGATACGCAGTATTTT. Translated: CASSRTRGGTRASGLTDTQYF.

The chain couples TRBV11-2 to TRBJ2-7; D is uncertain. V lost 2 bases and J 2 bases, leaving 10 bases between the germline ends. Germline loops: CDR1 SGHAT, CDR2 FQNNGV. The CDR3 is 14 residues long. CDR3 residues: CASSLLPEPYEQYF. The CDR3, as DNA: TGTGCCAGCAGCTTATTACCAGAACCCTACGAGCAGTACTTC.

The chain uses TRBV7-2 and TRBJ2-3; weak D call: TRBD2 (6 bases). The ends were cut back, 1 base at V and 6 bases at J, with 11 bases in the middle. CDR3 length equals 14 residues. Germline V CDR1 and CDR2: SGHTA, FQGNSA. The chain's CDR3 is CASSLGPTRDTQYF. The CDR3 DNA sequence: TGTGCCAGCAGCTTAGGGCCGACTAGGGATACGCAGTATTTT.

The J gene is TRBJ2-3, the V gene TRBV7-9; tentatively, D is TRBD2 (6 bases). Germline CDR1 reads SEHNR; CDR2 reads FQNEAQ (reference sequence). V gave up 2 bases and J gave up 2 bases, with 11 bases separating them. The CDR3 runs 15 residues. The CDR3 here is CASSLSAGTTDTQYF. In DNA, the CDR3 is TGTGCCAGCAGCTTAAGTGCGGGGACCACAGATACGCAGTATTTT. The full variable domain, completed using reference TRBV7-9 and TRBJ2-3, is DTGVSQNPRHKITKRGQNVTFRCDPISEHNRLYWYRQTLGQGPEFLTYFQNEAQLEKSRLLSDRFSAERPKGSFSTLEIQRTEQGDSAMYLCASSLSAGTTDTQYFGPGTRLTVL.

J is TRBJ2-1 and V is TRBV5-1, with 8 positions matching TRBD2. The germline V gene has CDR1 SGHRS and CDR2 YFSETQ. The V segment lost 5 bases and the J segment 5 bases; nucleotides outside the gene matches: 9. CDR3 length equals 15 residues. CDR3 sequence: CASSDPSGSHNEQFF. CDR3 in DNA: TGCGCCAGCAGTGACCCTAGCGGGTCCCACAATGAGCAGTTCTTC.

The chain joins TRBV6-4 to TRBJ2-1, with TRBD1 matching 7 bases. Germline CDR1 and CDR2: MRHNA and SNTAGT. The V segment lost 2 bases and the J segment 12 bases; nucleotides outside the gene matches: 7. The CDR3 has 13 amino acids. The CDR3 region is CASSDGRNRGQFF. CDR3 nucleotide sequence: TGTGCCAGCAGTGACGGGCGTAACAGGGGGCAGTTCTTC.

The CDR3 region is CAISTRQGETQYF. CDR3 sequence (DNA): TGTGCCATCAGTACAAGACAGGGTGAGACCCAGTACTTC. The chain employs TRBV10-3 and TRBJ2-5; 7 bases align to TRBD1. The CDR3 is 13 residues long. J was trimmed by 5 bases and V by 5 bases; bases with no gene match: 5. From germline, CDR1 is ENHRY and CDR2 SYGVKD.

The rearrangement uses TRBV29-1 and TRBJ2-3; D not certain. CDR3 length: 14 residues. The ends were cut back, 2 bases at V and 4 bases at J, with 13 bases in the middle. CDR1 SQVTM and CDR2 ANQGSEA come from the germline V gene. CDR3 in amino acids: CSVEKGSSADTQYF. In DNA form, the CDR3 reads TGCAGCGTTGAAAAGGGTTCAAGTGCAGATACGCAGTATTTT.

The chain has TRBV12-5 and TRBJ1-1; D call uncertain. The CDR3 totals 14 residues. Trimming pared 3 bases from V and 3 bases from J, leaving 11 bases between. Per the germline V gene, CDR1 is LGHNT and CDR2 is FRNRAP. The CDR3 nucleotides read TGTGCTAGTGGTTTTCCGACCGTTGACACTGAAGCTTTCTTT. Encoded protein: CASGFPTVDTEAFF.